The 31 T cell receptor beta chains below come from one sample, sequenced in a study of T cells after posttransplantation cyclophosphamide. The repertoire was sequenced with immunoSEQ multiplex PCR; TCRdb's copy has only in-frame clones and lacks some. The sample was found to contain under 50,000 clones, and every one recurs. The sequenced sample consisted of PBMCs. These receptors came from a man aged 40-49 years in good health, CMV-negative, and a related stem cell transplant donor.

In this sample, this clone turned up many times. This chain links TRBV2 with TRBJ2-1; weak D call: TRBD1 (6 bases). CDR1 and CDR2 from the germline V gene are SNHLY and FYNNEI. This CDR3 spans 13 amino acids. V lost 2 bases, J lost 11 bases, and 13 bases lay in between. The CDR3 reads CASSEIIGGKQFF. In nucleotides, the CDR3 is TGTGCCAGCAGTGAAATAATAGGGGGAAAGCAGTTCTTC.

This clone occurred many times. The chain is built from TRBV6-1 and TRBJ1-1; D might be TRBD1 (6 bases). The CDR3 has 13 residues. Trimming pared 4 bases from V and 1 base from J, leaving 7 bases between. Germline CDR1 reads MNHNS; CDR2 reads SASEGT. This chain's CDR3 is CASSADRNTEAFF. The CDR3 DNA reads as TGTGCCAGCAGTGCGGACAGGAACACTGAAGCTTTCTTT.

The sample holds many counts of this clone. V is TRBV6-5 and J is TRBJ2-6, with 7 bases lining up with TRBD2. This CDR3 region has 15 residues. V lost 6 bases, J lost 0 bases, and 2 bases stayed unmatched. Germline lookup yields CDR1 MNHEY and CDR2 SVGAGI. In nucleotides, the CDR3 is TGTGCCAGCAGCCGGGGGGACTCTGGGGCCAACGTCCTGACTTTC. Encoded protein: CASSRGDSGANVLTF.

This clone was seen repeatedly, ten times or more. The chain employs TRBV30 and TRBJ2-1; D is uncertain. The CDR3 has 12 amino acids. Trimming left V 4 bases short and J 14 bases short, with 18 bases between. Germline V gene lookup returns CDR1 GTSNPN and CDR2 SVGIG (reference sequence). CDR3: CAWTTGPPFEFF. As DNA, the CDR3 is TGTGCCTGGACGACGGGTCCCCCTTTTGAGTTCTTC.

This clone was counted at least ten times. V gene TRBV4-1 combines with J gene TRBJ2-7; D gene uncertain. Trimming took off 0 bases at V and 2 bases at J, with 11 bases between the two ends. The CDR3 extends over 15 amino acids. Germline CDR1 reads MGHRA; CDR2 reads YSYEKL. CDR3 protein: CASSQDIQIAYEQYF. The CDR3, as DNA: TGCGCCAGCAGCCAAGACATACAGATCGCCTACGAGCAGTACTTC.

This clone was observed many times. This sequence joins TRBV14 and TRBJ2-2, with a weak D call TRBD1 (6 bases). This CDR3 has 15 residues. Per germline, CDR1 SGHDN and CDR2 FVKESK. Trimming took 4 bases from V and 7 from J, leaving 16 bases between them. The CDR3 DNA sequence: TGTGCCAGCAGCCTACATGCGCTACAGGGCGGGGAGCTGTTTTTT. Amino acids: CASSLHALQGGELFF.

This clone was detected many times. The chain joins TRBV5-1 to TRBJ2-1; 13 nucleotides align to TRBD2. The CDR3 consists of 15 residues. Germline lookup yields CDR1 SGHRS and CDR2 YFSETQ. Losses at the gene ends were 0 bases for V and 10 bases for J; bases not matched to a gene: 4. The chain's CDR3 is CASSLVGLAGDEQFF. For the CDR3, the DNA is TGCGCCAGCAGCTTGGTAGGACTAGCGGGAGACGAGCAGTTCTTC.

This clone was found many times. The chain carries TRBV7-8 and TRBJ2-2, with 8 bases that match TRBD2. The CDR3 contains 13 residues. V lost 5 bases to trimming and J lost 6 bases; unmatched junction nucleotides: 2. In germline, CDR1 is SGHVS, CDR2 FQNEAQ. The CDR3 here is CASSLGLAGELFF. CDR3 nucleotide sequence: TGTGCCAGCAGCCTGGGACTAGCCGGGGAGCTGTTTTTT.

In its sample, this clone was seen many times. This chain joins TRBV9 and TRBJ2-5, with 15 positions matching TRBD2. V gave up 5 bases and J gave up 9 bases; unmatched junction bases: 8. CDR1 SGDLS and CDR2 YYNGEE come from the germline V gene. The CDR3 has 15 residues. CDR3 in DNA: TGTGCCAGCAGTAAGGGACTAGCGGGAGGTTCCGCCCAGTACTTC. Encoded protein: CASSKGLAGGSAQYF.

This clone was detected many times. The chain has TRBV7-3 and TRBJ2-6; D unresolved. The CDR3 totals 13 residues. Per the germline V gene, CDR1 is SGHTA and CDR2 is FQGTGA. Trimming took off 5 bases at V and 4 bases at J, with 6 bases between the two ends. The CDR3 bases are TGTGCCAGCAGCCCAGCGGGGGCCAACGTCCTGACTTTC. Translating it yields CASSPAGANVLTF.

This clone was picked up a small number of times. The rearrangement joins TRBV7-2 to TRBJ2-5; 7 positions match TRBD2. Germline CDR1 SGHTA, CDR2 FQGNSA. V was pared by 5 bases and J by 5 bases, with 11 bases of the junction left unmatched. The CDR3 is 15 amino acids. The DNA for the CDR3 is TGTGCCAGCAGCCAAGGGCGGGAGCTCCCGGAGACCCAGTACTTC. This translates into CASSQGRELPETQYF.

This clone came up many times. The chain links TRBV6-1 to TRBJ2-2, with D possibly TRBD1 on 5 matching bases. Germline V gene sequence: CDR1 MNHNS, CDR2 SASEGT. This CDR3 has 16 residues. V lost 0 bases and J 3 bases, leaving 11 bases between the germline ends. The CDR3 reads CASSEAGAGYTGELFF. CDR3 sequence (DNA): TGTGCCAGCAGTGAAGCTGGGGCAGGCTACACCGGGGAGCTGTTTTTT.

This clone has ten or more counts. The CDR3 bases are TGTGCCAGCAGCATGCTAGCGGATTGGGGGGGCACAGATACGCAGTATTTT. Amino acid sequence: CASSMLADWGGTDTQYF. The V and J genes are TRBV5-4 and TRBJ2-3; 7 positions agree with TRBD2. The CDR3 is 17 residues long. CDR1 SGHNT and CDR2 YYREEE come from the germline V gene (reference sequence). V lost 4 bases and J lost 1; bases outside the gene matches: 12.

This clone was seen many times. The chain is built from TRBV6-1 and TRBJ2-2, with TRBD1 identical over 10 bases. The CDR3 extends over 16 amino acids. The V gene's germline CDR1 is MNHNS and CDR2 SASEGT. V dropped 9 bases and J dropped 3; count of bases not matched to a gene: 10. The CDR3 nucleotides read TGTGCCAGTACTGAAACCGGGACAGGGGACACCGGGGAGCTGTTTTTT. Its protein product is CASTETGTGDTGELFF.

Ten or more counts support this clone. The chain employs TRBV5-1 and TRBJ2-2, with 8 bases identical to TRBD1. From germline, CDR1 is SGHRS and CDR2 YFSETQ. This CDR3 region has 16 residues. J lost 6 bases, V lost 4 bases, and 11 bases had no gene match. The CDR3 reads CASSSIGQGGSGELFF. In DNA form, the CDR3 reads TGCGCCAGCAGCAGTATCGGACAGGGAGGATCCGGGGAGCTGTTTTTT.

In its sample, this clone was seen a few times. V usage is TRBV7-6 and J usage is TRBJ2-5; weak D call: TRBD2 (5 bases). The DNA end lines up better with TRBJ2-7; the J call may be wrong. The V gene's germline CDR1 is SGHVS and CDR2 FNYEAQ. This CDR3 contains 16 residues. In DNA, the CDR3 is TGTGCCAGCAGCTCTCTATCAGGACTTCACTCCTACGAGCAGTACTTC. It translates to CASSSLSGLHSYEQYF.

There are many counts of this clone. CDR3 loop: CASSQGGAADTQYF. The CDR3 nucleotides read TGTGCCAGCAGCCAAGGTGGGGCTGCAGATACGCAGTATTTT. The gene calls are TRBV4-2 and TRBJ2-3, with D possibly matching TRBD1 (5 bases). This CDR3 is built from 14 residues. Trimming cost V 1 base and J 4 bases, with 9 bases left between them. Germline CDR1 LGHNA, CDR2 YNFKEQ.

There are many counts of this clone. The genes are TRBV6-1 and TRBJ1-2; a weak D match, TRBD1 (6 bases). This CDR3 spans 14 amino acids. CDR1 is MNHNS, CDR2 SASEGT, per germline. Trimming pared 8 bases from V and 5 bases from J, leaving 18 bases between. The CDR3 DNA is TGTGCCAGCCGGGGGGCAGGGGCTGGATATGGCTACACCTTC. Protein: CASRGAGAGYGYTF.

In its sample, this clone was seen many times. The chain combines TRBV7-9 with TRBJ1-1, with a weak D call TRBD1 (5 bases). Germline lookup yields CDR1 SEHNR and CDR2 FQNEAQ (reference sequence). The CDR3 is 14 residues long. Trimming shortened V by 5 bases and J by 8 bases, and 18 bases separated the two germline ends. CDR3 sequence (DNA): TGTGCCAGCAGCAGGATGGGGGGGTTCACGGAAGCTTTCTTT. Amino acids: CASSRMGGFTEAFF.

There are many counts of this clone. The V and J genes are TRBV4-3 and TRBJ2-1; 11 bases agree with TRBD2. The CDR3 is 17 residues long. V was pared by 1 base and J by 4 bases, with 6 bases of the junction left unmatched. Germline V gene sequence: CDR1 LGHNA, CDR2 YSLEER. The DNA of the CDR3 is TGCGCCAGCAGCCAAGCTTGGACTAGCGGGCCTTACAATGAGCAGTTCTTC. Its protein is CASSQAWTSGPYNEQFF.

The table lists this clone with many counts. This rearrangement joins TRBV10-1 to TRBJ2-1; D might be TRBD1 (5 bases). The CDR3 spans 15 residues. The V gene's germline CDR1 is WNHNN and CDR2 SYGVQD (reference sequence). V gave up 0 bases and J gave up 5 bases, with 11 bases separating them. The CDR3 spells CASSESVTEHNEQFF. The CDR3 DNA follows: TGCGCCAGCAGTGAGTCGGTGACAGAACACAATGAGCAGTTCTTC.

At least ten counts were recorded for this clone. The V and J genes are TRBV5-6 and TRBJ1-1; tentative D call: TRBD1 (6 bases). V was shortened by 0 bases and J by 1 base, with 10 bases between the two germline ends. Germline CDR1 SGHDT, CDR2 YYEEEE. The CDR3 contains 15 residues. The CDR3 region is CASSLGPRGNTEAFF. The CDR3 bases are TGTGCCAGCAGCTTGGGCCCCAGGGGGAACACTGAAGCTTTCTTT.

This clone was recorded at least ten times. This rearrangement joins TRBV5-4 to TRBJ2-7, with 10 bases identical to TRBD1. Trimming cost V 2 bases and J 4 bases; bases outside gene matches: 6. This CDR3 is built from 15 residues. Germline loops: CDR1 SGHNT, CDR2 YYREEE (reference sequence). The CDR3 bases are TGTGCCAGCAGCTTAGGACAGGGGGGTTCGTACGAGCAGTACTTC. Translation: CASSLGQGGSYEQYF.

This clone was seen at least ten times. This sequence joins TRBV7-6 and TRBJ2-5; 10 bases line up with TRBD2. With 2 bases clipped from V and 0 bases from J, the junction kept 3 bases outside the gene matches. Per germline, CDR1 SGHVS and CDR2 FNYEAQ. The CDR3 length is 16 residues. The CDR3 region is CASSLSLAGYQETQYF. For the CDR3, the DNA is TGTGCCAGCAGCTTATCACTAGCGGGGTACCAAGAGACCCAGTACTTC.

This clone occurred many times. This chain links TRBV2 with TRBJ1-1; 9 bases line up with TRBD1. This CDR3 is 16 amino acids long. Germline V gene lookup returns CDR1 SNHLY and CDR2 FYNNEI. V shed 7 bases, J shed 0 bases, and the junction held 9 bases outside the gene matches. The CDR3 DNA reads TGTGCCAGCAACACAGTCGGACAGGGGCTGAACACTGAAGCTTTCTTT. Translated: CASNTVGQGLNTEAFF.

This sequence joins TRBV6-1 and TRBJ1-2, with a possible D match to TRBD1 (5 bases). V lost 5 bases and J lost 8, with 21 bases in between. The CDR3 loop spans 15 amino acids. Germline-derived CDR1 and CDR2 are MNHNS and SASEGT. The CDR3 protein is CASSSLGLSEEGYTF. The CDR3 coding sequence is TGTGCCAGCAGTTCCCTGGGACTTTCCGAGGAAGGCTACACCTTC.

This clone was counted ten times or more. The genes are TRBV28 and TRBJ1-1; D perhaps matches TRBD1 (6 bases). Per the germline V gene, CDR1 is MDHEN and CDR2 is SYDVKM. V was cut by 4 bases and J by 4 bases, with 13 bases left in between. The CDR3 runs 14 residues. In DNA form, the CDR3 reads TGTGCCAGCAGTTGGACAGACACTAGCACTGAAGCTTTCTTT. Encoded protein: CASSWTDTSTEAFF.

This clone occurred many times. The rearrangement uses TRBV5-1 and TRBJ1-1, with 10 nucleotides matching TRBD1. Trimming at V came to 3 bases and at J to 5 bases, leaving 4 bases not matched to a gene. The CDR3 is 14 residues long. Germline-derived CDR1 and CDR2 are SGHRS and YFSETQ. The CDR3 here is CASSWTGGGTEAFF. CDR3 DNA: TGCGCCAGCAGCTGGACAGGGGGAGGGACTGAAGCTTTCTTT.

This clone was recorded many times. The rearrangement joins TRBV7-6 to TRBJ2-7; D not certain. This CDR3 has 15 amino acids. Germline V gives CDR1 SGHVS, CDR2 FNYEAQ. Trimming removed 5 bases from V and 1 base from J, with 15 bases in between. The CDR3 coding sequence is TGTGCCAGCAGCCTCGCTACTGATACTTCCTACGAGCAGTACTTC. Residues: CASSLATDTSYEQYF.

This clone was seen repeatedly, ten times or more. The chain combines TRBV25-1 with TRBJ2-6; 7 positions agree with TRBD1. V trimming: 7 bases; J trimming: 4 bases; junction bases outside the gene matches: 13. This CDR3 has 17 residues. Germline CDR1 MGHDK, CDR2 SYGVNS. CDR3 in DNA: TGTGCCAGCACCTCTAGGGCAGGGGGATCCGGGGCCAACGTCCTGACTTTC. Its translation is CASTSRAGGSGANVLTF.

In its sample, this clone was seen many times. This chain connects TRBV15 to TRBJ2-5, with D unresolved. This CDR3 is 15 amino acids long. Germline CDR1 and CDR2: LNHNV and YYDKDF (reference sequence). V was pared by 0 bases and J by 7 bases, with 15 bases between. The chain's CDR3 is CATSRDTQPGGTQYF. Written as DNA, the CDR3 is TGTGCCACCAGCAGAGATACCCAGCCAGGTGGGACCCAGTACTTC. The full variable domain, rest sourced from reference TRBV15 and TRBJ2-5, is DAMVIQNPRYQVTQFGKPVTLSCSQTLNHNVMYWYQQKSSQAPKLLFHYYDKDFNNEADTPDNFQSRRPNTSFCFLDIRSPGLGDTAMYLCATSRDTQPGGTQYFGPGTRLLVL.